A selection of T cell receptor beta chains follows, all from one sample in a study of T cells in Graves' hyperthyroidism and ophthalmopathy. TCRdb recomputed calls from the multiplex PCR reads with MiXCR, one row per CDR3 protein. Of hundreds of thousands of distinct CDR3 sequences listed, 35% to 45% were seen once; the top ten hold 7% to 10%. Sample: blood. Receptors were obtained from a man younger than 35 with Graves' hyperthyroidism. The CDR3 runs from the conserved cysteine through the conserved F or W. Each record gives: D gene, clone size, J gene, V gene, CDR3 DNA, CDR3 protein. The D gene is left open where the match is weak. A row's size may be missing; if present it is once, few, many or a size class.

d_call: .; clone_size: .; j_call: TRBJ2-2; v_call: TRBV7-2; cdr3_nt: TGTGCCAGCAGCTCACCGGGGGGCCCGAGCGGGGAGCTGTTTTTT; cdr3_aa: CASSSPGGPSGELFF
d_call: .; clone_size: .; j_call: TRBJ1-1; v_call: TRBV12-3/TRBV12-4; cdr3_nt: TGTGCCAGCAGTTGGACCGGGCCCGAGGAGGAAGCTTTCTTT; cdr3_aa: CASSWTGPEEEAFF
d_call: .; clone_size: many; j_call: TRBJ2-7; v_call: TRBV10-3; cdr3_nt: TGTGCCATCAGTGACCCCGAGAGGAAGGGCCAGTACTTC; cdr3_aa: CAISDPERKGQYF
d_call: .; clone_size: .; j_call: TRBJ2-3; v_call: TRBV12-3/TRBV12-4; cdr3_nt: TGTGCCAGCAGTTTCGGAGAGGGGCCCCGCACAGATACGCAGTATTTT; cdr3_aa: CASSFGEGPRTDTQYF
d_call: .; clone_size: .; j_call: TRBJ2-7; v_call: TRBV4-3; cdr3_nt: TGCGCCAGCAGCCAATCCCGCAGTACCTACGAGCAGTACTTC; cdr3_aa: CASSQSRSTYEQYF
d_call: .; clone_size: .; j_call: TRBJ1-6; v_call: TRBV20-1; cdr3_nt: TGCAGTGCTAGTACAAGGACGGGAGCTTATAATTCACCCCTCCACTTT; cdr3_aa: CSASTRTGAYNSPLHF
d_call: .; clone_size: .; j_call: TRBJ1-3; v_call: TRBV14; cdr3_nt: TGTGCCAGCAGCCAGGCCGCCGGAAACACCATATATTTT; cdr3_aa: CASSQAAGNTIYF
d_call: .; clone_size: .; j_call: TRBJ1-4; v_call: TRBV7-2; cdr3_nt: TGTGCCAGCAGCTCAGGGATTGCTTCTGAAAAACTGTTTTTT; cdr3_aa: CASSSGIASEKLFF
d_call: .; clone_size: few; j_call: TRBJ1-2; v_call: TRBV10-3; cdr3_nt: TGTGCCACCCAACCGACGGATCCCAACTATGGCTACACCTTC; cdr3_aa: CATQPTDPNYGYTF
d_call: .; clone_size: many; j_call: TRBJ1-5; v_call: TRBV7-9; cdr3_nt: TGTGCCAGCAGCTTAGAGGAGGGATTAGAGCAGCCCCAGCATTTT; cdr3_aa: CASSLEEGLEQPQHF
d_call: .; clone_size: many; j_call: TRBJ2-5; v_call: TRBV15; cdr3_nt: TGTGCCACCAGCAGAACTCCCGGGAATGTTAGGGGCGGAGAGACCCAGTACTTC; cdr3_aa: CATSRTPGNVRGGETQYF
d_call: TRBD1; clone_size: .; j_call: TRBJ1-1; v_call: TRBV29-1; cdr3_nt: TGCAGCAGGTCGACAGGGGAGAACACTGAAGCTTTCTTT; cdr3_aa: CSRSTGENTEAFF
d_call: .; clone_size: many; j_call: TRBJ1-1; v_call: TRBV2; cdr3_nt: TGTGCCAGCAGGGAGGGTTCCGTAGCTTTCTTT; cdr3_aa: CASREGSVAFF
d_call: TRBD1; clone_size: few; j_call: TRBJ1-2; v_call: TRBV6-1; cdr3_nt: TGTGCCAGCAGGGATACAGGGGGCGCTTGGGGCTACACCTTC; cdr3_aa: CASRDTGGAWGYTF
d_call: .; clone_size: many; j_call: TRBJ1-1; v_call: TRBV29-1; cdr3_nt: TGCAGCGTTGGAAGGGATACTGAAGCTTTCTTT; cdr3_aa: CSVGRDTEAFF
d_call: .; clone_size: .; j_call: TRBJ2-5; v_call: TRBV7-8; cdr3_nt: TGTGCCAGCAGCCCAACCCGGGTCAAAGAGACCCAGTACTTC; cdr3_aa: CASSPTRVKETQYF
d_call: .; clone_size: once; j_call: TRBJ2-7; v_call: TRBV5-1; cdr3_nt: TGTGCCAGCAGTTTTCAAGGGGACGGCTACGAGCAGTACTTC; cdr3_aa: CASSFQGDGYEQYF
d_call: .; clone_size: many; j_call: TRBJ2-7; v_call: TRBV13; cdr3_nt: TGTGCCAGCAGCTTGACCGGGCGCTACGAGCAGTACTTC; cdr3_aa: CASSLTGRYEQYF
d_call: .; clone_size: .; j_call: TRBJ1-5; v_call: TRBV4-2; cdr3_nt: TGTGCCAGCAGCCAAGAACAATATCAGCCCCAGCATTTT; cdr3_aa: CASSQEQYQPQHF
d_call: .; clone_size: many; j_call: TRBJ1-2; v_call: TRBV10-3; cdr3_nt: TGTGCCATCAGCTTAGCCTCGGACGACTATGGCTACACCTTC; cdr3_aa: CAISLASDDYGYTF
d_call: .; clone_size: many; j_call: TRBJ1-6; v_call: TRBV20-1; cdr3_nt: TGCAGTGCCTTCGACCGGGATTCACCCCTCCACTTT; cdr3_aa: CSAFDRDSPLHF
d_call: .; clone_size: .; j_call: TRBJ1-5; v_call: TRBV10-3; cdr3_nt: TGTGCCAGCTCCTGGGGATACAATCAGCCCCAGCATTTT; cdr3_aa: CASSWGYNQPQHF
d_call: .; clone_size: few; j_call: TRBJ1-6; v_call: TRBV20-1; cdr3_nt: TGCAGTGCTAGAGTGGGCAGGGAGAATTCACCCCTCCACTTT; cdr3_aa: CSARVGRENSPLHF
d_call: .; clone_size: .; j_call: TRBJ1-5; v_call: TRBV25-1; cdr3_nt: TGTGCCAGCAGTGCTGTAGGACCTAGCAATCAGCCCCAGCATTTT; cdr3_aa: CASSAVGPSNQPQHF
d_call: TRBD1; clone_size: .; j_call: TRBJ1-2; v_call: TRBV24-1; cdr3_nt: TGTGCCACCAGTGATGGGGACAGGTCAGGAGGCTACACCTTC; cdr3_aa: CATSDGDRSGGYTF
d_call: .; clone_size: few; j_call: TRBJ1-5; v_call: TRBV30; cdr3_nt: TGTGCCTGGAGTGTGGCTAGCAATCAGCCCCAGCATTTT; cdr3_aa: CAWSVASNQPQHF
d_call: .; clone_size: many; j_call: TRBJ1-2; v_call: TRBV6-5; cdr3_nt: TGTGCCAGCAGTTACATGAACTCCTCCGGCTACACCTTC; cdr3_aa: CASSYMNSSGYTF
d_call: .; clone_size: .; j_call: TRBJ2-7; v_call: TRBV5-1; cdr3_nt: TGCGCCAGCAGCTTGGGGGCCAGCGAGAGGGACTACGAGCAGTACTTC; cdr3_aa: CASSLGASERDYEQYF
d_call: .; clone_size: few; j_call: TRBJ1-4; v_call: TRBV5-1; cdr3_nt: TGCGCCAGCAGTACCCAGGGGCGGATTAATGAAAAACTGTTTTTT; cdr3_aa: CASSTQGRINEKLFF
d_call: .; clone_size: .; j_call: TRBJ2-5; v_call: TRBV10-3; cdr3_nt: TGTGCTCTACCTCAGCGGGCCCAAGAGACCCAGTACTTC; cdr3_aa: CALPQRAQETQYF
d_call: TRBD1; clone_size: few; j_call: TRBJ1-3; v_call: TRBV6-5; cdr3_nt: TGTGCCAGCAGCCGGACAGGGGGTACTGGAAACACCATATATTTT; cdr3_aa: CASSRTGGTGNTIYF
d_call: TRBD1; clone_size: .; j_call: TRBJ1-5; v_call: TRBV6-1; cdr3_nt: TGTGCCAGCAGTGAAACAGGGGATAGCAATCAGCCCCAGCATTTT; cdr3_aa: CASSETGDSNQPQHF
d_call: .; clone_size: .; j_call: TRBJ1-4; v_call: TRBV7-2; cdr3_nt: TGTGCCAGCAGCTCCAGATTTAATGAAAAACTGTTTTTT; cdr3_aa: CASSSRFNEKLFF
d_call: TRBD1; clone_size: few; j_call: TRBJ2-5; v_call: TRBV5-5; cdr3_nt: TGTGCCAGCAGCTTGATTCTGCGCCGGACAGGGGAAGAGACCCAGTACTTC; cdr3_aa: CASSLILRRTGEETQYF
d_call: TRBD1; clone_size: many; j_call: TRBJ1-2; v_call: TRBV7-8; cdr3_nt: TGTGCCAGCAGCTCGCGACAGGGGCATGGCTACACCTTC; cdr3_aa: CASSSRQGHGYTF
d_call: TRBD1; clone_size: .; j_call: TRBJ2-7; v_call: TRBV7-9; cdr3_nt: TGTGCCAGCAGCTTCCTCGGACAGGGGGCTGGGGAGCAGTACTTC; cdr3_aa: CASSFLGQGAGEQYF